A selection of T cell receptor beta chains follows, all from one sample in a study of OX40 agonist ivuxolimab in advanced cancers. The repertoire was sequenced with immunoSEQ multiplex PCR; TCRdb's copy has only in-frame clones and lacks some. The sample contains tens of thousands of clones, about nine tenths of which appear only once. Source: CD4+ or CD8+ T cells sorted from blood, taken in a trial of the OX40 agonist ivuxolimab. Receptors originate from an adult with an advanced solid tumor such as melanoma, head and neck, liver or kidney cancer. Each CDR3 is given with its conserved first and last residue. D genes are given only for firm matches. For some rows the clone size is stated as once, few or many, or as a class when expanded; others skip it.

clone size,D gene,J gene,V gene,CDR3 DNA,CDR3 protein
once,-,TRBJ1-5,TRBV7-9,TGTGCCAGCAGCGGGCAGGGATCGGGCAATCAGCCCCAGCATTTT,CASSGQGSGNQPQHF
-,-,TRBJ1-5,TRBV27,TGTGCCAGCGGCCAGGATCTTAGCAATCAGCCCCAGCATTTT,CASGQDLSNQPQHF
once,-,TRBJ2-5,TRBV15,TGTGCCACCAGCAGGGAGGCGGGTATAGAAGAGACCCAGTACTTC,CATSREAGIEETQYF
once,TRBD1,TRBJ1-1,TRBV11-2,TGTGCCAGCAGCCCGCGACAGGGAACTGAAGCTTTCTTT,CASSPRQGTEAFF
-,-,TRBJ2-1,TRBV28,TGTGCCAGCCAGGAATCCCTGAGCGACAATGAGCAGTTCTTC,CASQESLSDNEQFF
-,-,TRBJ2-5,TRBV7-6,TGTGCCAGCAGCTCCGGGCAGGCCCAGTACTTC,CASSSGQAQYF
-,-,TRBJ2-7,TRBV7-2,TGTGCCAGCAGCTTACGGAGACTAGTGGGCGAGCAGTACTTC,CASSLRRLVGEQYF
-,TRBD1,TRBJ2-1,TRBV5-1,TGCGCCAGCAGCCTGGACAGGGCGTACAATGAGCAGTTCTTC,CASSLDRAYNEQFF
-,-,TRBJ1-4,TRBV4-2,TGTGCCAGCAGCCAAGATCGGGGAGGGGGGCGGACTAATGAAAAACTGTTTTTT,CASSQDRGGGRTNEKLFF
once,TRBD2,TRBJ2-1,TRBV19,TGTGCCAGTACCCTAACGGGACTAGCGGTCTATGAGCAGTTCTTC,CASTLTGLAVYEQFF
-,TRBD1,TRBJ2-3,TRBV19,TGTGCCAGTAAGGACAGGGCCGCCTCAGATACGCAGTATTTT,CASKDRAASDTQYF
few,-,TRBJ1-2,TRBV7-9,TGTGCCAGCAGCCGCGCTGGCTATGGCTACACCTTC,CASSRAGYGYTF
-,TRBD2,TRBJ2-2,TRBV6-1,TGTGCCAGCAGTGCCTCTAGCGGGAGGCCCCGGGGGGCCGGGGAGCTGTTTTTT,CASSASSGRPRGAGELFF
-,-,TRBJ2-7,TRBV27,TGTGCCAGCAGTCACAAGGGCCCTCTAAGCTCCTACGAGCAGTACTTC,CASSHKGPLSSYEQYF
-,-,TRBJ1-3,TRBV18,TGTGCCAGCTCAGGTCTGCGGGCGGAAACAATATATTTT,CASSGLRAETIYF
-,-,TRBJ1-3,TRBV5-1,TGCGCCAGCAGCTCATCCGGGGGCACCATATATTTT,CASSSSGGTIYF
few,-,TRBJ2-7,TRBV7-9,TGTGCCAGCAGCCTAATCAGGGGTGAGCAGTACTTC,CASSLIRGEQYF
-,-,TRBJ2-7,TRBV7-6,TGTGCCAGCAGCTTAGGCAGGTCAAGCTCCTACGAGCAGTACTTC,CASSLGRSSSYEQYF
-,TRBD1,TRBJ1-2,TRBV7-9,TGTGCCAGCAGCTTTGGGACAGCCTTTAATGGCTACACCTTC,CASSFGTAFNGYTF
once,TRBD2,TRBJ2-7,TRBV7-2,TGTGCCAGCAACAGGGTAGCGGGAGCCTACGAGCAGTACTTC,CASNRVAGAYEQYF
-,-,TRBJ2-7,TRBV5-1,TGCGCCAGCAGAGTCGGACGGGGAACCTACGAGCAGTACTTC,CASRVGRGTYEQYF
-,TRBD1,TRBJ1-1,TRBV19,TGTGCCAGTAGCTCGACAGGGGGCGCAAGATCAGCTTTCTTT,CASSSTGGARSAFF
-,TRBD1,TRBJ2-7,TRBV18,TGTGCCAGCTCACCCGGGACAGGGAACCACGAGCAGTACTTC,CASSPGTGNHEQYF
-,-,TRBJ2-7,TRBV27,TGTGCCAGCAGTTTATGGGCCAGGGATTACGAGCAGTACTTC,CASSLWARDYEQYF
-,-,TRBJ1-4,TRBV10-3,TGTGCCATCAGTGAGTCCGGGGTTTCTGAAAAACTGTTTTTT,CAISESGVSEKLFF
-,-,TRBJ1-1,TRBV18,TGTGCCAGCTCACCGCGTGACAGAATGGGAGCTTTCTTT,CASSPRDRMGAFF
few,-,TRBJ1-1,TRBV6-1,TGTGCCAGCAGGCCGATCTCAGGCGGCATTGAAGCTTTCTTT,CASRPISGGIEAFF
-,-,TRBJ2-6,TRBV18,TGTGCCAGCTCACCTCCCAGAGGGGCCAACGTCCTGACTTTC,CASSPPRGANVLTF
-,-,TRBJ2-3,TRBV29-1,TGCAGCGTTGACACTAGCACAGATACGCAGTATTTT,CSVDTSTDTQYF
once,-,TRBJ2-2,TRBV27,TGTGCCAGCAGTTCCCACGTTGGGAGAACCGGGGAGCTGTTTTTT,CASSSHVGRTGELFF
-,-,TRBJ2-4,TRBV5-1,TGCGCCAGCAGGAGGGGGACAGCGGGAAGCTCATTTCAGTACTTC,CASRRGTAGSSFQYF
-,-,TRBJ1-2,TRBV6-1,TGTGCCAGCAGTGAAGTGGGGGGGATGAATGGCTACACCTTC,CASSEVGGMNGYTF
once,-,TRBJ1-2,TRBV4-2,TGTGCCAGCAGCCAAGAATGGACAAACTATGGCTACACCTTC,CASSQEWTNYGYTF
few,TRBD1,TRBJ2-7,TRBV14,TGTGCCAGCAGCCAAGAGGGGACAGGCCGCAGCGAGCAGTACTTC,CASSQEGTGRSEQYF
-,-,TRBJ2-5,TRBV30,TGTGCCTGGAGTCGGAATGGGGGGTCCCAGTACTTC,CAWSRNGGSQYF
-,-,TRBJ2-5,TRBV11-2,TGTGCCAGCAGCTTTTATGAGACCCAGTACTTC,CASSFYETQYF
-,-,TRBJ1-4,TRBV2,TGTGCCAGCAGTCAGTCCCCCGCCAACGTCCTTGAAAAACTGTTTTTT,CASSQSPANVLEKLFF
-,-,TRBJ1-4,TRBV19,TGTGCCAGTAGTCCCTCCCCTGGTGCCGCGGCGGAAAAACTGTTTTTT,CASSPSPGAAAEKLFF
-,-,TRBJ2-7,TRBV6-5,TGTGCCAGCAGTTACCGGCAGGAGCAGTACTTC,CASSYRQEQYF
-,TRBD2,TRBJ2-1,TRBV28,TGTGCCAGCAGTTCCGCCGGGACTAGTTTCAATGAGCAGTTCTTC,CASSSAGTSFNEQFF
-,TRBD1,TRBJ2-5,TRBV18,TGTGCCAGCTCACCACGGACAGGGGGAGGTGAGACCCAGTACTTC,CASSPRTGGGETQYF
-,TRBD1,TRBJ2-3,TRBV7-9,TGTGCCAGCAGCTCGACAGGGCCTAGCACAGATACGCAGTATTTT,CASSSTGPSTDTQYF